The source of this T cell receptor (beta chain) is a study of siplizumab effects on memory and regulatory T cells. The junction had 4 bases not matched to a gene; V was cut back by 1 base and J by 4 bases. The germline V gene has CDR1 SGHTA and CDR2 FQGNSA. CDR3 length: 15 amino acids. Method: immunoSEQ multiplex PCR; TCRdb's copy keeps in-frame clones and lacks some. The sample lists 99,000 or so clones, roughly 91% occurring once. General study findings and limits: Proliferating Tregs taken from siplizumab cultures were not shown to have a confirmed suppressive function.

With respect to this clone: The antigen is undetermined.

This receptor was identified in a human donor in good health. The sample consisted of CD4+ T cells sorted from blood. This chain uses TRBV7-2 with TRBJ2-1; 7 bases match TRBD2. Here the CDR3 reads CASSLGAGTYNEQFF. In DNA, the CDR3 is TGTGCCAGCAGCTTAGGAGCGGGGACTTACAATGAGCAGTTCTTC.